Below are 22 T cell receptor beta chains sequenced from a single sample in a study of Ad26.COV2.S vaccination and SARS-CoV-2 variants. Using immunoSEQ multiplex PCR, the repertoire was profiled, and TCRdb retains in-frame clones only, with some absent. The sample shows 300,000 to 500,000 clones, 80% to 90% of them seen only once. As to treatment: roughly 18 received Ad26.COV2.S at low or high dose, single or two shots; 5 received placebo; per-sample allocation not given. Sampling happened 63 days after the first vaccine or placebo injection. The sample in question was peripheral blood, obtained in a trial of Ad26.COV2.S vaccine versus placebo. The receptors shown here come from a person between 18 and 65 years old who received the Ad26.COV2.S COVID-19 vaccine or a placebo.

The gene calls are TRBV5-1 and TRBJ2-3, with a weak D call TRBD1 (6 bases). CDR3 length equals 14 residues. V was clipped by 3 bases and J by 3 bases, with 11 bases between them. The germline V gene encodes CDR1 SGHRS and CDR2 YFSETQ. CDR3: CASSSSGQTDTQYF. The CDR3 DNA sequence: TGCGCCAGCAGCTCGTCAGGACAGACAGATACGCAGTATTTT.

This clone is a singleton in its sample. This chain uses TRBV5-1 with TRBJ1-2; D remains ambiguous. CDR3 length: 14 residues. Germline CDR1 is SGHRS and CDR2 is YFSETQ. V lost 0 bases to trimming and J lost 7 bases, with 13 bases between them. The CDR3 region has the DNA TGCGCCAGCAGCTTGGCCGGAGGGTTGGGTGGCTACACCTTC. Protein product: CASSLAGGLGGYTF.

The V call is TRBV4-2, the J call TRBJ2-3, with D possibly being TRBD1 (5 bases). The V end was cut by 1 base, the J end by 2 bases, with 10 bases between. Germline V lookup: CDR1 LGHNA, CDR2 YNFKEQ. This CDR3 is 15 amino acids long. The CDR3 DNA sequence: TGTGCCAGCAGCCAAGTTAAGGGGAACACAGATACGCAGTATTTT. It encodes CASSQVKGNTDTQYF.

The chain recombines TRBV19 with TRBJ1-2; D gene uncertain. The V and J ends lost 7 bases and 3 bases respectively, with 6 bases between them. The CDR3 consists of 11 residues. Germline V gene sequence: CDR1 LNHDA, CDR2 SQIVND (reference sequence). The CDR3 protein is CASKRDYGYTF. In nucleotides, the CDR3 is TGTGCCAGTAAAAGAGACTATGGCTACACCTTC.

The chain employs TRBV18 and TRBJ2-2; TRBD1 aligns across 7 bases. The J segment lost 0 bases and the V segment lost 3 bases, leaving 7 bases of the junction unmatched. The CDR3 length is 17 residues. Germline values: CDR1 KGHSH, CDR2 LQKENI. The CDR3: CASSPYTGTANTGELFF. The CDR3 coding sequence is TGTGCCAGCTCACCTTATACCGGGACAGCGAACACCGGGGAGCTGTTTTTT.

This clone showed up just once. The chain employs TRBV12-3 or TRBV12-4 and TRBJ2-7; 8 bases agree with TRBD1. CDR3 length equals 13 residues. V shed 6 bases and J 6 bases; nucleotides not matched to a gene: 7. CDR3 bases: TGTGCCAGCAGACCTCAGGGGGCAGGCGAGCAGTACTTC. It translates to CASRPQGAGEQYF.

This sequence joins TRBV7-2 and TRBJ1-2; possible D gene TRBD1, 6 bases. CDR3 size: 12 residues. Trimming left V 3 bases short and J 5 bases short, with 7 bases between. CDR1 is SGHTA, CDR2 FQGNSA, per germline. This CDR3 is CASSFGQYGYTF. In nucleotides, the CDR3 is TGTGCCAGCAGCTTTGGACAGTATGGCTACACCTTC.

The chain's CDR3 is CASSIQGGGYEQYF. The CDR3 DNA follows: TGTGCCAGCAGCATACAGGGAGGAGGCTACGAGCAGTACTTC. V and J are TRBV3-1 (or the pseudogene TRBV3-2) and TRBJ2-7; tentatively, D is TRBD1 or TRBD2 (6 bases each). The CDR3 loop spans 14 amino acids. Germline CDR1 is LGHDT and CDR2 is YNNKEL (reference sequence). V lost 5 bases and J lost 3, with 14 bases in between.

This chain links TRBV18 with TRBJ1-1; 9 positions match TRBD1. The J segment lost 4 bases and the V segment lost 1 base, leaving 10 bases of the junction unmatched. This CDR3 has 17 amino acids. Germline V CDR1 and CDR2: KGHSH, LQKENI. CDR3 residues: CASSPLFQTGGSTEAFF. CDR3 sequence (DNA): TGTGCCAGCTCACCACTCTTCCAGACAGGGGGGAGCACTGAAGCTTTCTTT.

Only one count was recorded for this clone. This sequence joins TRBV15 and TRBJ2-7; 8 nucleotides line up with TRBD1. Germline lookup yields CDR1 LNHNV and CDR2 YYDKDF (reference sequence). The CDR3 spans 15 residues. V was pared by 0 bases and J by 3 bases, with 4 bases of the junction left unmatched. The CDR3 reads CATSREGTGIYEQYF. CDR3 bases: TGTGCCACCAGCAGAGAAGGGACAGGCATCTACGAGCAGTACTTC.

The genes are TRBV27 and TRBJ2-2, with a possible D match to TRBD2 (5 bases). Deletions cut 2 bases from V and 5 bases from J, with 15 bases between. The germline CDR1 and CDR2 sequences are MNHEY and SMNVEV (reference sequence). The length of the CDR3 is 16 residues. CDR3 residues: CASSLLPPSGTGELFF. The CDR3 coding sequence is TGTGCCAGCAGTTTACTACCCCCTTCGGGGACCGGGGAGCTGTTTTTT.

The rearrangement joins TRBV3-1 (or the pseudogene TRBV3-2) to TRBJ1-2; possibly TRBD1 for D (6 bases). The CDR3 is 13 residues long. Germline CDR1 is LGHDT and CDR2 is YNNKEL (reference sequence). V was pared by 0 bases and J by 7 bases, with 9 bases between. Written as DNA, the CDR3 is TGTGCCAGCAGCCAAGATGGGGGCCCTGGCTACACCTTC. Translated, it gives CASSQDGGPGYTF.

The rearrangement links TRBV15 to TRBJ2-1; 10 positions match TRBD2. The length of the CDR3 is 14 residues. CDR1 and CDR2 (germline): LNHNV, YYDKDF (reference sequence). V lost 2 bases, J lost 5 bases, and 0 bases stayed unmatched. The CDR3 is CATSRLAGDNEQFF. As DNA, the CDR3 is TGTGCCACCAGCAGACTAGCGGGGGACAATGAGCAGTTCTTC.

The chain is built from TRBV19 and TRBJ2-2; TRBD1 agrees at 8 bases. The CDR3 has 14 amino acids. The V gene end was trimmed by 7 bases and the J gene end by 3 bases; junction bases not matched to a gene: 4. Looked up from germline, CDR1 is LNHDA and CDR2 is SQIVND (reference sequence). The CDR3 spells CASKTGVYTGELFF. In DNA, the CDR3 is TGTGCCAGTAAGACAGGGGTTTACACCGGGGAGCTGTTTTTT.

The chain carries TRBV7-9 and TRBJ2-2; no firm D call. From germline, CDR1 is SEHNR and CDR2 FQNEAQ (reference sequence). V dropped 6 bases and J dropped 5 bases, with 19 bases sitting between them. This CDR3 has 16 amino acids. The CDR3 DNA sequence: TGTGCCAGCAGGCCCCGGACGATCAAAGGGACCGGGGAGCTGTTTTTT. Its protein is CASRPRTIKGTGELFF.

The CDR3 reads CASSTGAGNTIYF. The CDR3 DNA follows: TGTGCCAGCAGCACAGGGGCTGGAAACACCATATATTTT. V is TRBV6-5 and J is TRBJ1-3; 7 bases are a match to TRBD1. The trim removed 6 bases at V and 2 bases at J, leaving 1 base unmatched. The CDR3 runs to 13 residues. Germline loops: CDR1 MNHEY, CDR2 SVGAGI.

The chain has TRBV3-1 (or the pseudogene TRBV3-2) and TRBJ2-5; TRBD1 agrees at 9 bases. V lost 5 bases and J lost 5; bases outside the gene matches: 9. This CDR3 comprises 15 residues. The germline gives CDR1 LGHDT, CDR2 YNNKEL (reference sequence). This chain's CDR3 is CASSLRQGGGETQYF. The CDR3 DNA sequence: TGTGCCAGCAGCTTACGACAGGGGGGTGGGGAGACCCAGTACTTC.

The chain links TRBV10-1 to TRBJ2-7; D is undetermined. Trimming took off 3 bases at V and 1 base at J, with 7 bases between the two ends. The V gene's germline CDR1 is WNHNN and CDR2 SYGVQD (reference sequence). This CDR3 has 13 residues. The CDR3 loop is CASSEVMSYEQYF. In nucleotides, the CDR3 is TGCGCCAGCAGTGAAGTGATGTCCTACGAGCAGTACTTC.

This chain connects TRBV2 to TRBJ2-1; D is possibly TRBD1 (5 bases). Germline loops: CDR1 SNHLY, CDR2 FYNNEI. V was pared by 5 bases and J by 0 bases, with 11 bases between. The length of the CDR3 is 15 residues. The CDR3 is CASSLDRSSYNEQFF. The CDR3, as DNA: TGTGCCAGCAGTTTAGACAGAAGCTCCTACAATGAGCAGTTCTTC.

The rearrangement joins TRBV27 to TRBJ1-6; 7 bases fit TRBD1. The length of the CDR3 is 14 residues. CDR1 is MNHEY and CDR2 is SMNVEV in the germline V gene (reference sequence). V trimming: 6 bases; J trimming: 7 bases; junction bases outside the gene matches: 6. The CDR3 region is CASSPRQGNSPLHF. CDR3 DNA sequence: TGTGCCAGCAGCCCCAGACAGGGAAATTCACCCCTCCACTTT.

This clone appeared a few times. This chain connects TRBV2 to TRBJ2-7; the match to TRBD2 covers 12 bases. Germline CDR1 is SNHLY and CDR2 is FYNNEI. With 6 bases clipped from V and 3 bases from J, the junction kept 9 bases outside the gene matches. The CDR3 runs to 16 residues. CDR3 protein: CASRASLAGGSYEQYF. As DNA, the CDR3 is TGTGCCAGCAGGGCGAGTCTAGCGGGGGGGAGCTACGAGCAGTACTTC.

The V and J genes are TRBV30 and TRBJ1-2; TRBD1 matches at 9 bases. J gave up 8 bases and V 0 bases, and 10 bases lay outside the gene matches. The CDR3 consists of 15 residues. Germline CDR1 reads GTSNPN; CDR2 reads SVGIG (reference sequence). The CDR3 reads CAWSVQYRGQRGYTF. The CDR3 DNA reads TGTGCCTGGAGTGTACAGTACAGGGGGCAGAGGGGCTACACCTTC.